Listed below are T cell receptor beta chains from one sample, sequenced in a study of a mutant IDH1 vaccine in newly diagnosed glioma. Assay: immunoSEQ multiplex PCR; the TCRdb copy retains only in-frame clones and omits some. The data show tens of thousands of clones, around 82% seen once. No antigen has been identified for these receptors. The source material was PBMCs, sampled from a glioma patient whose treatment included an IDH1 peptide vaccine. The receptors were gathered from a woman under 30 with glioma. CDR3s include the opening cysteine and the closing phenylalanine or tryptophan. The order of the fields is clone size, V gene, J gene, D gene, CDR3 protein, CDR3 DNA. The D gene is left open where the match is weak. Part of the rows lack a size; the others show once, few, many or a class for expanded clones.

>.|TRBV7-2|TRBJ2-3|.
CASSLAGYLITDTQYF
TGTGCCAGCAGCTTAGCGGGGTATCTGATCACAGATACGCAGTATTTT
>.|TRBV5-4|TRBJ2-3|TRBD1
CASSLDRGPDTQYF
TGTGCCAGCAGCTTGGACAGGGGGCCCGATACGCAGTATTTT
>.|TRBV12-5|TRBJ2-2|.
CASGSLLQGTPVNTGELFF
TGTGCTAGTGGTTCACTACTCCAGGGGACCCCCGTGAACACCGGGGAGCTGTTTTTT
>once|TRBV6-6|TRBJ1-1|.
CASSQQVLNTEAFF
TGTGCCAGCAGTCAACAGGTCTTAAACACTGAAGCTTTCTTT
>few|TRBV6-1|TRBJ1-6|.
CASSEPLSSYNSPLHF
TGTGCCAGCAGTGAACCCCTGAGCTCCTATAATTCACCCCTCCACTTT
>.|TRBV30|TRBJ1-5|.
CAWSGSLLSNQPQHF
TGTGCCTGGAGTGGATCCCTACTTAGCAATCAGCCCCAGCATTTT
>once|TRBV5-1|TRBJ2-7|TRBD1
CASSLGGTGAYEQYF
TGCGCCAGCAGCTTGGGCGGGACAGGGGCCTACGAGCAGTACTTC
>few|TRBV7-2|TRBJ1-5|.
CASAGLNQPQHF
TGTGCCTCGGCGGGCCTCAATCAGCCCCAGCATTTT
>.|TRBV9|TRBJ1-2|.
CASSSRTDIAGYTF
TGTGCCAGCAGCTCCCGGACAGATATAGCGGGCTACACCTTC
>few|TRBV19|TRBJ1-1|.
CASSRGGAEAFF
TGTGCCAGTAGTAGAGGGGGGGCTGAAGCTTTCTTT
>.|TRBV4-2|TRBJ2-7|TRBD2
CASSQGLAGSYEQYF
TGTGCCAGCAGCCAAGGACTAGCGGGCTCCTACGAGCAGTACTTC
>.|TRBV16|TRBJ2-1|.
CASSPDRPYNEQFF
TGTGCCAGCAGCCCGGACAGACCCTACAATGAGCAGTTCTTC
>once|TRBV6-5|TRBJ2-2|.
CASTPLRGGELFF
TGTGCCAGCACCCCCTTAAGGGGGGGGGAGCTGTTTTTT
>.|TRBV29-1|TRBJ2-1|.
CSVEDRPWIVTTADYNEQFF
TGCAGCGTTGAAGATCGTCCCTGGATTGTGACTACTGCGGACTACAATGAGCAGTTCTTC
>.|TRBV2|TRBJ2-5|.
CASSERQGVTQYF
TGTGCCAGCAGTGAGAGGCAGGGCGTGACCCAGTACTTC
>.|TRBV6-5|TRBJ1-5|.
CASSYDGSFQPQHF
TGTGCCAGCAGTTACGATGGTTCTTTTCAGCCCCAGCATTTT
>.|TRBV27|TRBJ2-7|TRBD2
CASSLPSGTSGARYEQYF
TGTGCCAGCAGTTTACCCTCCGGGACTAGCGGGGCGCGATACGAGCAGTACTTC
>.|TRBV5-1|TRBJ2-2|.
CASSPWGTGELFF
TGCGCCAGCAGCCCCTGGGGCACCGGGGAGCTGTTTTTT
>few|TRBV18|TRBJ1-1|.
CASSPMWDTEAFF
TGTGCCAGCTCACCTATGTGGGACACTGAAGCTTTCTTT
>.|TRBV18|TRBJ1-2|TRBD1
CASSLDRGTLDNYGYTF
TGTGCCAGCTCACTGGACAGGGGGACTTTGGATAACTATGGCTACACCTTC
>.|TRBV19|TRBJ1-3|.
CASSRGQSSGNTIYF
TGTGCCAGTAGCCGAGGACAAAGCTCTGGAAACACCATATATTTT
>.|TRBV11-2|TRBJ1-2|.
CASSLNPGRGDGGGYTF
TGTGCCAGCAGCCTAAACCCGGGCAGGGGCGATGGAGGCGGCTACACCTTC
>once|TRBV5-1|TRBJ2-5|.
CASAPGPSPGETQYF
TGCGCCAGTGCTCCGGGACCCTCGCCGGGCGAGACCCAGTACTTC
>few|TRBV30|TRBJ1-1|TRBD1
CAWSRTGGMNTEAFF
TGTGCCTGGAGCAGGACAGGAGGCATGAACACTGAAGCTTTCTTT
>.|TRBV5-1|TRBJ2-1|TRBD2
CASSVSSGAYNEQFF
TGCGCCAGCAGCGTCTCTAGCGGGGCTTACAATGAGCAGTTCTTC
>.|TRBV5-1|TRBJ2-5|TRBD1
CASSPWGQQETQYF
TGCGCCAGCAGCCCTTGGGGACAGCAAGAGACCCAGTACTTC
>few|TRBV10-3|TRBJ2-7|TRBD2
CAISESAGGYEQYF
TGTGCCATCAGTGAGTCGGCGGGGGGCTACGAGCAGTACTTC
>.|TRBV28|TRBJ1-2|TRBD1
CASRRPSQGPNYGYTF
TGTGCCAGCAGACGACCGTCACAGGGGCCCAACTATGGCTACACCTTC
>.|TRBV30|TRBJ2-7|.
CAWSFHEGAGYEQYF
TGTGCCTGGAGCTTTCATGAAGGGGCAGGCTACGAGCAGTACTTC
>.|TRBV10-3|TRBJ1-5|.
CATSWGRGNQPQHF
TGTGCCACCAGTTGGGGTAGGGGCAATCAGCCCCAGCATTTT
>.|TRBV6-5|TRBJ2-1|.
CASSYSNSYNEQFF
TGTGCCAGCAGTTACTCGAATAGTTACAATGAGCAGTTCTTC
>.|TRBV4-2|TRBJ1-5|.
CASSQISGNQPQHF
TGTGCCAGCAGCCAAATATCAGGCAATCAGCCCCAGCATTTT
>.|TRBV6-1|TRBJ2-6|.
CASTEQVGANVLTF
TGTGCCAGCACCGAGCAAGTGGGGGCCAACGTCCTGACTTTC
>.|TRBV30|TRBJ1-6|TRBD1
CAWSVPRTGRNSPLHF
TGTGCCTGGAGTGTACCTAGGACAGGCCGGAATTCACCCCTCCACTTT
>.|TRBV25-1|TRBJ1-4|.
CASSRGRINEKLFF
TGTGCCAGCAGCCGAGGGAGAATTAATGAAAAACTGTTTTTT
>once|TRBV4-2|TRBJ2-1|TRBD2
CASSQAASGTYEQFF
TGTGCCAGCAGCCAAGCTGCTAGCGGGACGTATGAGCAGTTCTTC
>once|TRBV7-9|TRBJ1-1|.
CASSPEGGTEAFF
TGTGCCAGCAGCCCCGAGGGGGGCACTGAAGCTTTCTTT
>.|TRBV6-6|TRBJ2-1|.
CATHPTSSYNEQFF
TGTGCCACCCATCCAACAAGCTCCTACAATGAGCAGTTCTTC
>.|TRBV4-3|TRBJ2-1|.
CASSQEWNEQFF
TGCGCCAGCAGCCAAGAATGGAATGAGCAGTTCTTC
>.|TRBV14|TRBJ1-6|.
CASSQVHGFNSPLHF
TGTGCCAGCAGCCAAGTCCACGGCTTCAATTCACCCCTCCACTTT
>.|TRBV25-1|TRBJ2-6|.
CASSLAGANVLTF
TGTGCCAGCAGTTTGGCTGGGGCCAACGTCCTGACTTTC
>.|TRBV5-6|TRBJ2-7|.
CASSFLTTYEQYF
TGTGCCAGCAGCTTTCTAACCACCTACGAGCAGTACTTC
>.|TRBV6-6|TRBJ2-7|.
CASSPQGSEQYF
TGTGCCAGCAGTCCACAGGGATCCGAGCAGTACTTC
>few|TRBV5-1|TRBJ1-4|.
CASSLGEGAELFF
TGCGCCAGCAGCTTAGGGGAAGGTGCGGAACTGTTTTTT
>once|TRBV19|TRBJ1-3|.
CASSGGTGGNTIYF
TGTGCCAGTAGCGGGGGGACCGGGGGAAACACCATATATTTT
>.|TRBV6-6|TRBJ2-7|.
CASSYGTGPSDEQYF
TGTGCCAGCAGTTACGGCACAGGGCCCTCCGACGAGCAGTACTTC
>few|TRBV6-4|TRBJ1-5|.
CASKVPGSNQPQHF
TGTGCCAGCAAAGTACCGGGGAGTAACCAGCCCCAGCATTTT
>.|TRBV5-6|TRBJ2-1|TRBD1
CASSFVGTGDYNEQFF
TGTGCCAGCAGCTTCGTCGGGACAGGGGATTACAATGAGCAGTTCTTC
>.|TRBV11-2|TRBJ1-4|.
CASSRERSEKLFF
TGTGCCAGCAGCCGTGAAAGGAGTGAAAAACTGTTTTTT
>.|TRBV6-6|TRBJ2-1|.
CASSYSVDEQFF
TGTGCCAGCAGTTACTCGGTCGATGAGCAGTTCTTC
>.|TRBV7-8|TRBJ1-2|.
CASSLDQGSMRGYTF
TGTGCCAGCAGCTTAGATCAGGGGAGCATGAGGGGCTACACCTTC
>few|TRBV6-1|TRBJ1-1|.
CASTGTPRQDTEAFF
TGTGCCAGCACCGGGACACCTAGGCAGGACACTGAAGCTTTCTTT
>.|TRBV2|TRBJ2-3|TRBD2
CASSTSGGTDTQYF
TGTGCCAGCAGTACCAGCGGGGGCACAGATACGCAGTATTTT
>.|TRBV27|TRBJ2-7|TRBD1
CASTRTGGGEQYF
TGTGCCAGCACCAGGACAGGGGGCGGCGAGCAGTACTTC
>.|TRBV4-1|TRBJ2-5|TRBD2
CASSQVVPLAGGWETQYF
TGCGCCAGCAGCCAAGTCGTCCCTCTAGCGGGGGGGTGGGAGACCCAGTACTTC
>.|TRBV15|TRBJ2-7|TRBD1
CATSRDLGTGEYF
TGTGCCACCAGCAGAGACCTAGGGACAGGGGAGTACTTC
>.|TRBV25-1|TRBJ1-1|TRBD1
CASSALNWTGISEAFF
TGTGCCAGCAGCGCCCTCAACTGGACAGGAATCTCTGAAGCTTTCTTT
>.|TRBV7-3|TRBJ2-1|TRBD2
CASSQRLATEQFF
TGTGCCAGCAGCCAGCGACTAGCGACTGAGCAGTTCTTC
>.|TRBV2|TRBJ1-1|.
CASSLDLLNTEAFF
TGTGCCAGCAGTCTGGATCTCCTGAACACTGAAGCTTTCTTT